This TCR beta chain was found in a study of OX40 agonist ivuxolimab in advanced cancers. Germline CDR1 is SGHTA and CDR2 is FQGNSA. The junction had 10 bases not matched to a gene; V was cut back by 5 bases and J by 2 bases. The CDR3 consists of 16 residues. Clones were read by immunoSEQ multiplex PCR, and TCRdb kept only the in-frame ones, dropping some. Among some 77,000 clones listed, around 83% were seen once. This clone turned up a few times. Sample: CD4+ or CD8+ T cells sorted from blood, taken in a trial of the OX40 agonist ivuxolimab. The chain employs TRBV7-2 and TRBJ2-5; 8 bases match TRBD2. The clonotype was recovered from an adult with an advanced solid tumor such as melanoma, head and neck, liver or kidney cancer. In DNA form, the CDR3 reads TGTGCCAGCAGCCCACGCCTAACTAGCGGTCAAGAGACCCAGTACTTC. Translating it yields CASSPRLTSGQETQYF.